The T cell receptor beta chain under discussion was sequenced for a study of PD-1 blockade in classical Hodgkin lymphoma. Profiling relied on immunoSEQ multiplex PCR, and the TCRdb table lists in-frame clones only, not all of them. The data show 35,000 to 45,000 clones, around nine tenths seen once. This CDR3 comprises 15 residues. Looked up from germline, CDR1 is MNHEY and CDR2 is SMNVEV (reference sequence). J gave up 1 base and V 6 bases, and 6 bases lay outside the gene matches. About this clone: Its target is unknown.

Findings and caveats of the study: Baseline diversity in complete responders resembled that of newly diagnosed patients.

Every patient experienced relapse after autologous stem cell transplantation, and brentuximab vedotin exposure varied. The receptor comes from a human donor with classical Hodgkin lymphoma. The sample consisted of peripheral blood mononuclear cells (PBMCs), taken before the second cycle of nivolumab. This chain uses TRBV27 with TRBJ2-1; 7 bases map to TRBD2. CDR3 residues: CASRPPGGSYNEQFF. CDR3 in DNA: TGTGCCAGCAGGCCCCCGGGGGGTTCCTACAATGAGCAGTTCTTC.